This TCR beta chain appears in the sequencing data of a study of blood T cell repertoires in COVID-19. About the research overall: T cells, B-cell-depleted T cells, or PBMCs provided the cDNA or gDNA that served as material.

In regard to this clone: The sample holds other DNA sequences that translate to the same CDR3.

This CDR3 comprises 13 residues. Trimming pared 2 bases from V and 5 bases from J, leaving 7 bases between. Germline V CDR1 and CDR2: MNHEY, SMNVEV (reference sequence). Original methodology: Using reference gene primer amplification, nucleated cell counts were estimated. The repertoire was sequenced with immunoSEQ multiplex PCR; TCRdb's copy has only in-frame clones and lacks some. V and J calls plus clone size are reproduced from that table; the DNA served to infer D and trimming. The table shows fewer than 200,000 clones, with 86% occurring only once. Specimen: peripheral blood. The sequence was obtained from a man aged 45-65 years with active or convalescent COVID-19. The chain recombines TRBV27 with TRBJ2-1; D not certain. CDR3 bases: TGTGCCAGCAGTTTAGGGCAAAACAATGAGCAGTTCTTC. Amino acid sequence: CASSLGQNNEQFF.